The 22 T cell receptor beta chains given below trace back to one sample, sequenced in a study of blood T cell repertoires in COVID-19. Generated by immunoSEQ multiplex PCR, the TCRdb table keeps only in-frame clones and is missing some. The sample comprises some 300,000 clones, about nine tenths of which are singletons, and less than 3% rests with the top ten. The sequenced sample was PBMCs or T cells enriched from blood (not recorded which). Receptors were obtained from a woman between 45 and 60 years old who had been exposed to COVID-19.

V is TRBV5-1 and J is TRBJ2-3, with 7 nucleotides matching TRBD2. Looked up from germline, CDR1 is SGHRS and CDR2 is YFSETQ. The J segment lost 4 bases and the V segment lost 4 bases, leaving 6 bases of the junction unmatched. The CDR3 consists of 14 residues. This CDR3 is CASSGGGPSDTQYF. The CDR3 DNA is TGCGCCAGCAGCGGGGGAGGGCCCTCAGATACGCAGTATTTT.

This clone was picked up a small number of times. V gene TRBV3-1 (or the pseudogene TRBV3-2) combines with J gene TRBJ2-1, with D possibly TRBD2 on 5 matching bases. The germline V and J ends were trimmed by 4 bases and 5 bases, with 12 bases remaining between them. Germline CDR1 and CDR2: LGHDT and YNNKEL (reference sequence). The CDR3 sequence is 14 residues long. The CDR3 DNA reads as TGTGCCAGCAGCCCGTGGACTCAAGACAATGAGCAGTTCTTC. It encodes CASSPWTQDNEQFF.

The chain recombines TRBV21-1 with TRBJ2-1; TRBD2 was called by the table and not checked on the DNA. TRBV21-1 is labeled a pseudogene. This CDR3 region has 14 residues. The CDR3: CASSKGTREDEQFF. The CDR3 nucleotides are TGTGCCAGCAGCAAAGGTACTAGGGAGGATGAGCAGTTCTTC.

The chain recombines TRBV4-1 with TRBJ2-7, with D tentatively TRBD2 (5 bases). The CDR3 runs to 17 residues. Trimming took off 0 bases at V and 3 bases at J, with 18 bases between the two ends. Germline loops: CDR1 MGHRA, CDR2 YSYEKL. CDR3: CASSQDFRDKDFYEQYF. Here the CDR3 DNA reads TGCGCCAGCAGCCAAGATTTTCGGGATAAGGATTTCTACGAGCAGTACTTC.

This sequence joins TRBV7-6 and TRBJ1-2; TRBD1 matches 10 bases. The V gene end was trimmed by 3 bases and the J gene end by 8 bases; junction bases not matched to a gene: 6. CDR1 and CDR2 from the germline V gene are SGHVS and FNYEAQ. This CDR3 spans 14 amino acids. CDR3 in DNA: TGTGCCAGCAGCTTGGGACAGGGGTCTGGGGGCTACACCTTC. It is translated as CASSLGQGSGGYTF.

The rearrangement uses TRBV11-2 and TRBJ2-6; D might be TRBD1 (6 bases). The V gene lost 3 bases and the J gene lost 0 bases, with 18 bases spanning the gap. The germline CDR1 and CDR2 sequences are SGHAT and FQNNGV. The CDR3 is made up of 19 amino acids. CDR3 loop: CASSFPGGGQLSGANVLTF. The CDR3 coding sequence is TGTGCCAGCAGCTTCCCCGGTGGGGGACAACTCTCTGGGGCCAACGTCCTGACTTTC.

This clone appeared a single time. The CDR3 DNA sequence: TGTGCCAGCAGCCAAGATTGGGCGGGGGAGCGCGAGCAGTACTTC. Translating it yields CASSQDWAGEREQYF. This chain links TRBV3-1 (or the pseudogene TRBV3-2) with TRBJ2-7; 7 bases fit TRBD2. The trim removed 0 bases at V and 6 bases at J, leaving 8 bases unmatched. This CDR3 comprises 15 residues. Germline loops: CDR1 LGHDT, CDR2 YNNKEL (reference sequence).

V usage is TRBV3-1 (or the pseudogene TRBV3-2) and J usage is TRBJ2-1, with D possibly being TRBD2 (6 bases). Germline-derived CDR1 and CDR2 are LGHDT and YNNKEL (reference sequence). The V gene lost 0 bases and the J gene lost 8 bases, with 17 bases spanning the gap. The CDR3 runs to 16 residues. The CDR3 DNA sequence: TGTGCCAGCAGCCAAGATCCTCGGGGACTCCTCGATGAGCAGTTCTTC. Protein product: CASSQDPRGLLDEQFF.

The genes are TRBV7-2 and TRBJ2-7; 9 nucleotides match TRBD2. V trimming: 3 bases; J trimming: 3 bases; junction bases outside the gene matches: 6. Germline V gene lookup returns CDR1 SGHTA and CDR2 FQGNSA. The CDR3 has 15 residues. The DNA for the CDR3 is TGTGCCAGCAGCTTCCGCGGGGGGGCGATCTACGAGCAGTACTTC. Amino acid sequence: CASSFRGGAIYEQYF.

This chain joins TRBV10-3 and TRBJ1-3; D is undetermined. The CDR3 is 14 amino acids. The V gene lost 2 bases and the J gene lost 3 bases, with 8 bases spanning the gap. Germline V gives CDR1 ENHRY, CDR2 SYGVKD. The CDR3 sequence is CAISEPQDGNTIYF. CDR3 DNA: TGTGCCATCAGTGAGCCCCAGGATGGAAACACCATATATTTT.

V is TRBV6-5 and J is TRBJ2-1; D is perhaps TRBD1 (6 bases). CDR3 length: 15 amino acids. Germline lookup yields CDR1 MNHEY and CDR2 SVGAGI. V was trimmed by 5 bases and J by 0 bases, leaving 11 bases between them. The CDR3 region has the DNA TGTGCCAGCAGTACAGGGTCCCGCTCCTACAATGAGCAGTTCTTC. Translated, it gives CASSTGSRSYNEQFF.

This clone occurred a few times. CDR3: CAIQAGGNTGELFF. The DNA for the CDR3 is TGTGCCATCCAGGCCGGGGGGAACACCGGGGAGCTGTTTTTT. This sequence joins TRBV2 and TRBJ2-2; D is perhaps TRBD2 (6 bases). The V end lost 10 bases, the J end lost 1 base, and 13 bases lay between the germline ends. The germline V gene has CDR1 SNHLY and CDR2 FYNNEI. This CDR3 spans 14 amino acids.

The chain links TRBV2 to TRBJ1-5, with a tentative D call TRBD1 (5 bases). In germline, CDR1 is SNHLY, CDR2 FYNNEI. This CDR3 is 18 amino acids long. The V gene lost 1 base and the J gene lost 2 bases, with 18 bases spanning the gap. The CDR3 DNA reads TGTGCCAGCAGTGAAGGGGTCAGGGTCACGGTCGGCAATCAGCCCCAGCATTTT. Its protein is CASSEGVRVTVGNQPQHF.

This clone appeared a few times. The rearrangement uses TRBV2 and TRBJ1-5, with 9 nucleotides matching TRBD1. Unmatched junction bases numbered 7, after V lost 7 bases and J lost 3 bases. From germline, CDR1 is SNHLY and CDR2 FYNNEI. The CDR3 is 15 residues long. DNA for the CDR3: TGTGCCAGCACAAAGGGACAGGGTTTCAATCAGCCCCAGCATTTT. Translation: CASTKGQGFNQPQHF.

This clone has only one observation. The chain employs TRBV5-1 and TRBJ2-7; maybe TRBD1 (6 bases). Trimming removed 5 bases at V and 5 bases at J, with 23 bases between. The CDR3 sequence is 16 residues long. Germline CDR1 is SGHRS and CDR2 is YFSETQ. CDR3 bases: TGCGCCAGCAGTGATACTCCACTGCCTCAGGGGCACGAGCAGTACTTC. The encoded protein is CASSDTPLPQGHEQYF.

This chain joins TRBV7-8 and TRBJ1-5; 8 nucleotides align to TRBD1. Germline CDR1 and CDR2: SGHVS and FQNEAQ. The CDR3 is made up of 16 amino acids. V gave up 5 bases and J gave up 0 bases; unmatched junction bases: 6. The CDR3 DNA reads as TGTGCCAGCAGCCCTGGACAGGGATATAGCAATCAGCCCCAGCATTTT. Protein sequence: CASSPGQGYSNQPQHF.

The V and J genes are TRBV11-3 and TRBJ2-2, with D perhaps TRBD1 (5 bases). The ends were cut back, 8 bases at V and 4 bases at J, with 11 bases in the middle. Germline V lookup: CDR1 SGHNT, CDR2 YENEEA. The CDR3 totals 13 residues. CDR3: CASGRVSTGELFF. The DNA for the CDR3 is TGTGCCAGCGGCAGGGTATCCACCGGGGAGCTGTTTTTT.

The chain has TRBV28 and TRBJ2-7; D may be TRBD2 (6 bases). With 7 bases removed from V and 3 bases from J, the gap between germline ends came to 19 bases. The CDR3 length is 15 residues. Germline-derived CDR1 and CDR2 are MDHEN and SYDVKM. The CDR3 here is CASTPSWRVGYEQYF. In nucleotides, the CDR3 is TGTGCCAGCACTCCTTCGTGGAGGGTCGGCTACGAGCAGTACTTC.

Concerning this clone itself: This sample also contains other DNA sequences that code for the same CDR3. The gene calls are TRBV27 and TRBJ1-2; D remains ambiguous. The V and J ends lost 3 bases and 5 bases respectively, with 10 bases between them. The CDR3 sequence is 13 residues long. Per the germline V gene, CDR1 is MNHEY and CDR2 is SMNVEV (reference sequence). The CDR3 sequence is CASSFGRDYGYTF. For the CDR3, the DNA is TGTGCCAGCAGTTTCGGGAGGGATTATGGCTACACCTTC.

V and J are TRBV28 and TRBJ2-1; 7 bases line up with TRBD1. Per the germline V gene, CDR1 is MDHEN and CDR2 is SYDVKM. This CDR3 is built from 13 residues. V was pared by 4 bases and J by 8 bases, with 5 bases of the junction left unmatched. CDR3 residues: CASSSDRAYEQFF. CDR3 nucleotide sequence: TGTGCCAGCAGTTCTGACAGGGCCTATGAGCAGTTCTTC. Based on the CDR3 plus reference TRBV28 and TRBJ2-1, the full variable domain is DVKVTQSSRYLVKRTGEKVFLECVQDMDHENMFWYRQDPGLGLRLIYFSYDVKMKEKGDIPEGYSVSREKKERFSLILESASTNQTSMYLCASSSDRAYEQFFGPGTRLTVL.

This clone was recorded only once. V usage is TRBV28 and J usage is TRBJ2-7, with TRBD2 identical over 10 bases. V lost 4 bases to trimming and J lost 4 bases; unmatched junction nucleotides: 4. Germline V lookup: CDR1 MDHEN, CDR2 SYDVKM. The CDR3 is 14 residues long. The CDR3 coding sequence is TGTGCCAGCAGTTCCATAGCGGGGGGTTACGAGCAGTACTTC. This gives the protein CASSSIAGGYEQYF.

Worth noting for this clone: At the DNA level, this CDR3 is encoded by other sequences in the same sample as well. The chain has TRBV30 and TRBJ1-2, with D perhaps TRBD1 (6 bases). V was shortened by 3 bases and J by 2 bases, with 7 bases between the two germline ends. CDR3 length: 12 amino acids. The germline V gene encodes CDR1 GTSNPN and CDR2 SVGIG (reference sequence). The CDR3 sequence is CAWSTGNYGYTF. CDR3 nucleotide sequence: TGTGCCTGGAGCACAGGGAACTATGGCTACACCTTC.